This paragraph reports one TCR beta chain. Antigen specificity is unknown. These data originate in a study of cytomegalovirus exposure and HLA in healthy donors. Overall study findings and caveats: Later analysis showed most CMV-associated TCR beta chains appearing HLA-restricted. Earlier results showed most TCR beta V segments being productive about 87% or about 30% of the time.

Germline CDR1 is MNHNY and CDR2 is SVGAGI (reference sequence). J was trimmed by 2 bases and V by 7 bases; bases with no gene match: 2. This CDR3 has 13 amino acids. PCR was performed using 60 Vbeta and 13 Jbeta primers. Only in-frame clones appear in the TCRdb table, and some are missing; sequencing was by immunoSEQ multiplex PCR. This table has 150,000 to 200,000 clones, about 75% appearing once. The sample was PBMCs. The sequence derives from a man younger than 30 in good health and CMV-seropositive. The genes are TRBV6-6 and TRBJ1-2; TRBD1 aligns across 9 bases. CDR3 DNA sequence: TGTGCCAGCACAGGACAGGGGAACTATGGCTACACCTTC. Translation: CASTGQGNYGYTF.